Listed here are 27 T cell receptor beta chains from one sample, sequenced in a study of T cells in Graves' hyperthyroidism and ophthalmopathy. Authors of the study amplified TCR beta CDR3 regions from RNA transcripts. HTBI primers were employed in a first-round RT-PCR of the TCR CDR3. TCRdb passed the multiplex PCR reads through MiXCR, listing each CDR3 protein once. The table includes under 600,000 distinct CDR3 sequences, more than 15% detected once. The sequencing sample was made of blood. The source of these receptors is a woman aged 40 to 50 with Graves' ophthalmopathy.

The J gene is TRBJ2-1, the V gene TRBV29-1, with D possibly being TRBD2 (6 bases). CDR1 is SQVTM, CDR2 ANQGSEA, per germline. This CDR3 is 13 amino acids long. Trimming removed 8 bases at V and 4 bases at J, with 15 bases between. For the CDR3, the DNA is TGCAGCTTCCGGACCGGGGGATACAATGAGCAGTTCTTC. Its translation is CSFRTGGYNEQFF.

The chain carries TRBV20-1 and TRBJ2-5; no clear D gene. The germline V gene has CDR1 DFQATT and CDR2 SNEGSKA (reference sequence). The CDR3 spans 14 residues. Deletions cut 0 bases from V and 2 bases from J, with 10 bases between. CDR3 DNA sequence: TGCAGTGCTAGAGATTTTCAAGGGCAAGAGACCCAGTACTTC. Translation: CSARDFQGQETQYF.

In DNA form, the CDR3 reads TGCAGTGCTCCCGTAGGGGAGACCCAGTACTTC. Its translation: CSAPVGETQYF. V gene TRBV20-1 combines with J gene TRBJ2-5; D is unclear. V gave up 5 bases and J gave up 5 bases, with 9 bases separating them. Germline CDR1 and CDR2: DFQATT and SNEGSKA (reference sequence). The CDR3 totals 11 residues.

The V gene is TRBV27, the J gene TRBJ2-2, with 13 bases identical to TRBD2. Trimming at V came to 5 bases and at J to 5 bases, leaving 11 bases not matched to a gene. The CDR3 spans 18 residues. Germline CDR1 MNHEY, CDR2 SMNVEV (reference sequence). CDR3 sequence: CASSLRTSGRAWTGELFF. The CDR3 DNA sequence: TGTGCCAGCAGTCTCCGAACTAGCGGGAGGGCCTGGACCGGGGAGCTGTTTTTT.

This clonotype was seen a few times. The V and J genes are TRBV5-5 and TRBJ1-5; D gene uncertain. This CDR3 has 15 amino acids. CDR1 and CDR2 from the germline V gene are SGHKS and YYEKEE (reference sequence). V dropped 0 bases and J dropped 5 bases, with 12 bases sitting between them. The CDR3 sequence is CASSLVLGLDQPQHF. The CDR3, as DNA: TGTGCCAGCAGCTTGGTTTTGGGGTTGGATCAGCCCCAGCATTTT.

This clonotype was observed many times. The chain carries TRBV5-1 and TRBJ2-7, with 11 bases that match TRBD1. The J segment lost 6 bases and the V segment lost 5 bases, leaving 7 bases of the junction unmatched. Germline V gives CDR1 SGHRS, CDR2 YFSETQ. CDR3 length equals 14 residues. The CDR3 spells CASSADRGPSEQYF. The CDR3 DNA sequence: TGCGCCAGCAGTGCGGACAGGGGGCCAAGCGAGCAGTACTTC.

Ten or more counts support this clonotype. The chain combines TRBV7-9 with TRBJ1-1, with a possible D match to TRBD1 (5 bases). CDR1 and CDR2 from the germline V gene are SEHNR and FQNEAQ (reference sequence). The CDR3 covers 17 residues. With 5 bases removed from V and 6 bases from J, the gap between germline ends came to 25 bases. Here the CDR3 DNA reads TGTGCCAGCAGCCACCCGACTCGGGGGAATAACTTGGCTGAAGCTTTCTTT. Its protein is CASSHPTRGNNLAEAFF.

The rearrangement links TRBV19 to TRBJ1-2; 7 bases are a match to TRBD1. CDR1 LNHDA and CDR2 SQIVND come from the germline V gene (reference sequence). CDR3 length: 16 amino acids. Trimming at V came to 8 bases and at J to 4 bases, leaving 16 bases not matched to a gene. The CDR3 DNA reads as TGTGCCAGTCAGCCCTTAGCCCAAGGGGGCACCTATGGCTACACCTTC. It yields the protein CASQPLAQGGTYGYTF.

This clonotype was seen repeatedly, ten times or more. The chain has TRBV11-2 and TRBJ2-7; 11 bases line up with TRBD2. The CDR3 covers 16 residues. Germline CDR1 reads SGHAT; CDR2 reads FQNNGV. After removal of 6 bases from V and 4 bases from J, the junction contained 11 bases not matched to a gene. In DNA form, the CDR3 reads TGTGCCAGCAGTTACCCGACTAGCGGGATGAAGTACGAGCAGTACTTC. Its translation is CASSYPTSGMKYEQYF.

About this clonotype: This may stem from a read error, because a much larger clone lies one nucleotide away. The chain has TRBV3-1 and TRBJ2-1; TRBD1 might be the D (6 bases). Germline-derived CDR1 and CDR2 are LGHDT and YNNKEL (reference sequence). The V end was cut by 2 bases, the J end by 10 bases, with 15 bases between. This CDR3 contains 14 residues. CDR3 residues: CASSQQGTAQEQFF. In nucleotides, the CDR3 is TGTGCCAGCAGCCAACAGGGGACGGCCCAGGAGCAGTTCTTC.

This clonotype was counted at least ten times. The rearrangement joins TRBV10-1 to TRBJ1-1; 7 positions agree with TRBD1. CDR1 and CDR2 (germline): WNHNN, SYGVQD (reference sequence). Trimming cost V 7 bases and J 0 bases; bases outside gene matches: 2. The CDR3 has 13 residues. The CDR3 loop reads CASTGTVNTEAFF. The CDR3 coding sequence is TGCGCCAGCACAGGGACAGTGAACACTGAAGCTTTCTTT.

This clonotype was observed many times. The J gene is TRBJ1-1, the V gene TRBV11-2; D gene unclear. In germline, CDR1 is SGHAT, CDR2 FQNNGV. The ends were cut back, 4 bases at V and 3 bases at J, with 9 bases in the middle. The CDR3 runs 13 residues. The CDR3 region has the DNA TGTGCCAGCAGCTCACCAGCGTACACTGAAGCTTTCTTT. Translation gives CASSSPAYTEAFF.

The table lists this clonotype with many counts. The J gene is TRBJ1-2, the V gene TRBV28; a weak D match, TRBD1 (6 bases). The length of the CDR3 is 17 residues. Trimming removed 7 bases from V and 1 base from J, with 22 bases in between. Looked up from germline, CDR1 is MDHEN and CDR2 is SYDVKM. CDR3 nucleotide sequence: TGTGCCAGCAAATTCCCCCGCGCGGGCAGGGGTAACTATGGCTACACCTTC. This sequence encodes CASKFPRAGRGNYGYTF.

This clonotype was seen only a few times. V is TRBV24-1 and J is TRBJ2-2, with TRBD2 matching over 9 bases. The length of the CDR3 is 15 residues. The V and J ends lost 5 bases and 2 bases, in that order; junction bases with no gene match: 2. The germline gives CDR1 KGHDR, CDR2 SFDVKD. In DNA, the CDR3 is TGTGCCACCAGTGCTAGCGGGATAAACACCGGGGAGCTGTTTTTT. Encoded protein: CATSASGINTGELFF.

The V gene is TRBV30, the J gene TRBJ2-1; 15 bases match TRBD2. The CDR3 extends over 17 amino acids. J lost 7 bases, V lost 1 base, and 8 bases had no gene match. Germline CDR1 reads GTSNPN; CDR2 reads SVGIG (reference sequence). The CDR3 sequence: CAWSAQAGTSGRNEQFF. The CDR3, as DNA: TGTGCCTGGAGTGCCCAGGCCGGGACTAGCGGGAGGAATGAGCAGTTCTTC.

This clonotype showed up many times. The chain joins TRBV5-1 to TRBJ2-3, with 8 positions matching TRBD2. The J segment lost 1 base and the V segment lost 5 bases, leaving 9 bases of the junction unmatched. The CDR3 extends over 16 amino acids. The germline CDR1 and CDR2 sequences are SGHRS and YFSETQ. Written as DNA, the CDR3 is TGCGCCAGCAGGTCCGAAGCGGGAGCCCGCACAGATACGCAGTATTTT. Protein product: CASRSEAGARTDTQYF. Combining the CDR3 with reference TRBV5-1 and TRBJ2-3 gives the whole variable domain KAGVTQTPRYLIKTRGQQVTLSCSPISGHRSVSWYQQTPGQGLQFLFEYFSETQRNKGNFPGRFSGRQFSNSRSEMNVSTLELGDSALYLCASRSEAGARTDTQYFGPGTRLTVL.

Only a few counts were recorded for this clonotype. The chain recombines TRBV19 with TRBJ1-1, with unresolved D. This CDR3 is built from 13 residues. V shed 3 bases and J shed 4 bases, with 9 bases lying between them. Per germline, CDR1 LNHDA and CDR2 SQIVND (reference sequence). Here the CDR3 reads CASSMRVATEAFF. CDR3 bases: TGTGCCAGTAGTATGAGGGTGGCCACTGAAGCTTTCTTT.

This clonotype was recorded a few times. J is TRBJ1-2 and V is TRBV12-3 or TRBV12-4; weak D call: TRBD1 (6 bases). V lost 6 bases and J lost 4, with 15 bases in between. CDR3 length: 14 residues. The CDR3 reads CASRLRGSGYGYTF. In DNA form, the CDR3 reads TGTGCCAGCAGACTCAGGGGTAGTGGCTATGGCTACACCTTC.

The genes are TRBV6-1 and TRBJ2-7; 10 nucleotides match TRBD2. The CDR3 contains 16 residues. Germline V lookup: CDR1 MNHNS, CDR2 SASEGT. V was pared by 7 bases and J by 7 bases, with 16 bases of the junction left unmatched. The CDR3 sequence: CASTDPGLARGWEQYF. In nucleotides, the CDR3 is TGTGCCAGCACGGACCCGGGACTAGCGAGAGGCTGGGAGCAGTACTTC.

Details on this clonotype: A read error is possible here, since a much larger clone lies one base away. The rearrangement joins TRBV11-2 to TRBJ2-7; TRBD1 agrees at 9 bases. In germline, CDR1 is SGHAT, CDR2 FQNNGV. The length of the CDR3 is 15 residues. DNA for the CDR3: TGTACCAGCAGCTCCCCCGGGACAGGGAACGACGAGCAGTACTTC. Protein sequence: CTSSSPGTGNDEQYF.

V is TRBV2 and J is TRBJ2-1; D possibly corresponds to TRBD2 (5 bases). The CDR3 loop spans 11 amino acids. Looked up from germline, CDR1 is SNHLY and CDR2 is FYNNEI. The V and J ends lost 6 bases and 10 bases respectively, with 10 bases between them. CDR3 sequence reads: CASSGDLEQFF. DNA of the CDR3: TGTGCCAGCAGCGGGGATTTAGAGCAGTTCTTC. Looking up the rest from reference TRBV2 and TRBJ2-1 gives the full variable domain: EPEVTQTPSHQVTQMGQEVILRCVPISNHLYFYWYRQILGQKVEFLVSFYNNEISEKSEIFDDQFSVERPDGSNFTLKIRSTKLEDSAMYFCASSGDLEQFFGPGTRLTVL.

Turning to this clonotype: This may come from a read error, since a much larger clone is one base off. The CDR3 ends on some other residue instead of the conserved phenylalanine or tryptophan, so this is likely a read error. The CDR3 DNA reads TGTGCCAGCAGCCCGGACGCCCACGAGCAGTACCTC. Encoded protein: CASSPDAHEQYL. This chain uses TRBV14 with TRBJ2-7; unclear D gene. This CDR3 is 12 amino acids long. Germline V gene data show CDR1 as SGHDN and CDR2 as FVKESK. Trimming took 4 bases from V and 5 from J, leaving 9 bases between them.

This clonotype was counted a few times. The rearrangement links TRBV5-5 to TRBJ2-5, with 8 positions matching TRBD2. Trimming at V came to 3 bases and at J to 3 bases, leaving 10 bases not matched to a gene. CDR3 length: 16 amino acids. Per the germline V gene, CDR1 is SGHKS and CDR2 is YYEKEE (reference sequence). The CDR3 coding sequence is TGTGCCAGCAGCTCACCATTCGACGGGAGGGAAGAGACCCAGTACTTC. This codes for CASSSPFDGREETQYF.

In this sample, this clonotype turned up many times. V is TRBV19 and J is TRBJ1-1; D not certain. Trimming removed 4 bases from V and 1 base from J, with 10 bases in between. Germline CDR1 is LNHDA and CDR2 is SQIVND (reference sequence). The CDR3 is 14 amino acids. The CDR3 sequence: CASSKASSNTEAFF. In DNA form, the CDR3 reads TGTGCCAGTAGTAAGGCCAGCTCGAACACTGAAGCTTTCTTT.

A note on this clonotype: This may stem from a read error, because a much larger clone lies one nucleotide away. The gene calls are TRBV11-1 and TRBJ1-1; D uncertain. The germline V gene encodes CDR1 SGHAT and CDR2 FQDESV (reference sequence). There are 13 residues in the CDR3. CDR3 DNA sequence: TGTGCCGGCAGCTTAGGCTTCAACACTGAAGCTTTCTTT. It specifies CAGSLGFNTEAFF.

On this clonotype: Given a much more abundant clone one base away, this may be a read error. The V call is TRBV10-3, the J call TRBJ1-6, with D tentatively TRBD1 (6 bases). The CDR3 totals 14 residues. Looked up from germline, CDR1 is ENHRY and CDR2 is SYGVKD. As DNA, the CDR3 is TGTACCATCAGTCCAAGGGGGTTCGATTCACCCCTCCACTTT. Residues: CTISPRGFDSPLHF.

This clonotype came up many times. The chain couples TRBV6-1 to TRBJ1-2; no clear D. Germline V gives CDR1 MNHNS, CDR2 SASEGT. Trimming pared 0 bases from V and 7 bases from J, leaving 27 bases between. The CDR3 consists of 19 residues. CDR3 protein: CASSEAGGSHQTSLFGYTF. DNA of the CDR3: TGTGCCAGCAGTGAAGCTGGAGGGAGCCACCAAACCTCCTTGTTTGGCTACACCTTC.